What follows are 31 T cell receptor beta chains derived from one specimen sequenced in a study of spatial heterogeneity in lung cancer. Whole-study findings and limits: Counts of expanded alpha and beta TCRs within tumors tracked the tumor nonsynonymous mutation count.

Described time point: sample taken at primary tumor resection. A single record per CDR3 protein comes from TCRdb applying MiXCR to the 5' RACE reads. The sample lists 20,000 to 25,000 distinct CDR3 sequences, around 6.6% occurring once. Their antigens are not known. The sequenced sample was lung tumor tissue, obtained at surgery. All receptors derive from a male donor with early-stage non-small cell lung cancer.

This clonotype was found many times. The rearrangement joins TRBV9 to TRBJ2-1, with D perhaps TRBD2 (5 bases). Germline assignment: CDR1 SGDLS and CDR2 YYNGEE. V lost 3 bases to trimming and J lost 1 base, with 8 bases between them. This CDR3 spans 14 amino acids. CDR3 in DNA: TGTGCCAGCAGCGAAAGCGGATCCTACAATGAGCAGTTCTTC. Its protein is CASSESGSYNEQFF. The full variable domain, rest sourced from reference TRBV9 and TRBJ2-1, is DSGVTQTPKHLITATGQRVTLRCSPRSGDLSVYWYQQSLDQGLQFLIQYYNGEERAKGNILERFSAQQFPDLHSELNLSSLELGDSALYFCASSESGSYNEQFFGPGTRLTVL.

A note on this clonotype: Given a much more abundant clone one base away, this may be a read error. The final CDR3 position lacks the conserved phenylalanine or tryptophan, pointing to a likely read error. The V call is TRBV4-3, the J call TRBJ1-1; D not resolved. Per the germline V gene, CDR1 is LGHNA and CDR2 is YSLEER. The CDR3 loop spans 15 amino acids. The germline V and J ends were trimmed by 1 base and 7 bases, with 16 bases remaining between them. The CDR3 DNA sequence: TGCGCCAGCAGCCAAGCTCTCACGGTCGGAGGTGAAGCTTTCCTT. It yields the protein CASSQALTVGGEAFL.

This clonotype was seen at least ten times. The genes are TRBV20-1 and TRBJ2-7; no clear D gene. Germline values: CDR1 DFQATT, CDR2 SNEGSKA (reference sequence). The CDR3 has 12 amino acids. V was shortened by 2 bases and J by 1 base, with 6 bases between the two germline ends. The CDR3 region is CSARQRSYEQYF. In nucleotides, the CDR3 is TGCAGTGCTAGACAAAGGTCCTACGAGCAGTACTTC.

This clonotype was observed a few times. The chain's CDR3 is CASSQAYNEQFF. Written as DNA, the CDR3 is TGTGCCAGCAGCCAAGCCTACAATGAGCAGTTCTTC. This chain connects TRBV5-4 to TRBJ2-1; no definite D call. V was clipped by 4 bases and J by 2 bases, with 4 bases between them. CDR1 SGHNT and CDR2 YYREEE come from the germline V gene (reference sequence). This CDR3 has 12 amino acids.

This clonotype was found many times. CDR3 region: CASSLNGGAGNSDYGYTF. The CDR3 DNA reads TGTGCCAGCAGCTTAAATGGCGGCGCCGGGAACTCCGACTATGGCTACACCTTC. The V call is TRBV7-9, the J call TRBJ1-2, with D hard to call. V lost 2 bases to trimming and J lost 3 bases, with 22 bases between them. CDR1 SEHNR and CDR2 FQNEAQ come from the germline V gene (reference sequence). This CDR3 spans 18 amino acids.

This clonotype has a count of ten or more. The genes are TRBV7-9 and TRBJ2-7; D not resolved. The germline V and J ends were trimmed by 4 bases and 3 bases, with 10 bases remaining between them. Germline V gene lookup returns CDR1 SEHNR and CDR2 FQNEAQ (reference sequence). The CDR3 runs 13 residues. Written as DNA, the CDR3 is TGTGCCAGCAGCTCCGTAGCTCACTACGAGCAGTACTTC. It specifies CASSSVAHYEQYF.

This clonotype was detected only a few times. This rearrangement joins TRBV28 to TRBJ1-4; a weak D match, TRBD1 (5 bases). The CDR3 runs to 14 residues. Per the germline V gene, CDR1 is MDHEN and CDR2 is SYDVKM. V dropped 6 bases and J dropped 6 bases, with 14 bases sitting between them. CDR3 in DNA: TGTGCCAGCAGGGGGTGGGGGTCGGATGAAAAACTGTTTTTT. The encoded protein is CASRGWGSDEKLFF.

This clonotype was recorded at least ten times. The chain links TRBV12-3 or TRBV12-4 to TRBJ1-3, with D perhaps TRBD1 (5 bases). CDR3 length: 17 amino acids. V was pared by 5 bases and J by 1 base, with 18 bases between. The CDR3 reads CASSPQRGLGSGNTIYF. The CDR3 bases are TGTGCCAGCAGTCCTCAAAGGGGTTTAGGATCTGGAAACACCATATATTTT.

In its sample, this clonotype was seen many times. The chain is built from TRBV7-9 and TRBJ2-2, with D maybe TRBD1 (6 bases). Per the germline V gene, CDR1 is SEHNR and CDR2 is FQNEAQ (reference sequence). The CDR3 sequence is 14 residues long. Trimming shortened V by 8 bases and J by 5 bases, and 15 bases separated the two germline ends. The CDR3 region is CASSARGITGELFF. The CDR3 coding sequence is TGTGCCAGCTCGGCCAGGGGTATAACCGGGGAGCTGTTTTTT.

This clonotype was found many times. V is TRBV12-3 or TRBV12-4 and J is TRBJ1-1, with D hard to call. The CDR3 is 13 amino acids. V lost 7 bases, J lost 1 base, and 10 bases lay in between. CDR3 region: CASTLTANTEAFF. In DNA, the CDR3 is TGTGCCAGCACCCTGACTGCGAACACTGAAGCTTTCTTT.

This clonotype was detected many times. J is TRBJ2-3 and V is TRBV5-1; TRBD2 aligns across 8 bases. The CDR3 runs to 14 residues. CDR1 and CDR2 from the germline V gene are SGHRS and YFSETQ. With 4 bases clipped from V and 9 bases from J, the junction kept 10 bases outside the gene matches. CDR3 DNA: TGCGCCAGCAGCCCAAGCGGGGGCCGGGGGACGCAGTATTTT. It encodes CASSPSGGRGTQYF.

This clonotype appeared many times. CDR3 residues: CSVDVGNIQYF. The CDR3 bases are TGCAGCGTTGACGTGGGCAACATTCAGTACTTC. The chain carries TRBV29-1 and TRBJ2-4; D is ambiguous. The germline V gene has CDR1 SQVTM and CDR2 ANQGSEA. The CDR3 is 11 amino acids. V shed 3 bases and J shed 7 bases, with 7 bases lying between them.

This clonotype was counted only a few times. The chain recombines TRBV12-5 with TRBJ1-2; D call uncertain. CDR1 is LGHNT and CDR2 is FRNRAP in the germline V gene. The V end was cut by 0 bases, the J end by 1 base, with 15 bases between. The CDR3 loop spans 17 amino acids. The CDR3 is CASGLVRGRFLNYGYTF. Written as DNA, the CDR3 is TGTGCTAGTGGTTTGGTACGAGGCAGATTCCTTAACTATGGCTACACCTTC.

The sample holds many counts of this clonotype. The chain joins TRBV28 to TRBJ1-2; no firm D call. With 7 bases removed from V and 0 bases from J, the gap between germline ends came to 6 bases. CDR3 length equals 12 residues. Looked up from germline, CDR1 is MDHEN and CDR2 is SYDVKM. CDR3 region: CASIRANYGYTF. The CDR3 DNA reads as TGTGCCAGCATACGAGCTAACTATGGCTACACCTTC.

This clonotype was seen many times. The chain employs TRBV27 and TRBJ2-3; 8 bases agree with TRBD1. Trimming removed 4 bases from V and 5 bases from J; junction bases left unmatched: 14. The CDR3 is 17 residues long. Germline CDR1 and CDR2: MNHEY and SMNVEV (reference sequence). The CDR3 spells CASSSLPPGGRGDTQYF. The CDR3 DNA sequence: TGTGCCAGCAGTTCCCTCCCTCCAGGGGGCAGGGGAGATACGCAGTATTTT.

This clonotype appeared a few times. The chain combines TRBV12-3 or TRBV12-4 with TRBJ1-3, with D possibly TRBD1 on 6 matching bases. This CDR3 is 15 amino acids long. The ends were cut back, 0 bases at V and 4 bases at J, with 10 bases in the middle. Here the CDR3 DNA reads TGTGCCAGCAGTTTAGCGAGGGGGAGCGGAAACACCATATATTTT. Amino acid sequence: CASSLARGSGNTIYF.

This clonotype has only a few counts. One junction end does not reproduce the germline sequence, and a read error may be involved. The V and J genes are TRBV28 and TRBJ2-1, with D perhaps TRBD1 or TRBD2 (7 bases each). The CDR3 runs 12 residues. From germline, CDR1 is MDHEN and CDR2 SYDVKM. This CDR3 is CASSLFRGRVLF. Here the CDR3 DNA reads TGTGCCAGCAGTTTATTCAGGGGGAGGGTGCTCTTC.

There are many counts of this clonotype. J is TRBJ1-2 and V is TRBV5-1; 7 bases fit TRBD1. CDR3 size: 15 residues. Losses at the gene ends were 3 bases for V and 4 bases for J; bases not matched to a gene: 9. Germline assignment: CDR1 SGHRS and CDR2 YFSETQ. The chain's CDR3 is CASSWEGGSSYGYTF. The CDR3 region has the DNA TGCGCCAGCAGCTGGGAAGGGGGCAGCAGCTATGGCTACACCTTC.

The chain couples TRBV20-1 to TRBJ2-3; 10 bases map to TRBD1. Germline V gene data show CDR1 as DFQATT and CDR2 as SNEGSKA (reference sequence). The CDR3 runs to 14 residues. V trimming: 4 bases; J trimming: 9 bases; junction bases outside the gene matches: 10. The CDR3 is CSATSGTGEVTQYF. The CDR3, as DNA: TGCAGTGCTACCTCCGGGACAGGGGAGGTAACGCAGTATTTT.

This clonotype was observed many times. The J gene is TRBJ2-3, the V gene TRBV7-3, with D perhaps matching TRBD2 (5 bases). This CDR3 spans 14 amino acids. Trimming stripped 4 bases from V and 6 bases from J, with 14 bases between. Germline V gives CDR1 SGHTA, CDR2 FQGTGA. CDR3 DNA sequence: TGTGCCAGCAGCTCTCGAGGCTCGGGGGATACGCAGTATTTT. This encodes CASSSRGSGDTQYF. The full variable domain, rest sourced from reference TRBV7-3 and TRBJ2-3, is GAGVSQTPSNKVTEKGKYVELRCDPISGHTALYWYRQSLGQGPEFLIYFQGTGAADDSGLPNDRFFAVRPEGSVSTLKIQRTERGDSAVYLCASSSRGSGDTQYFGPGTRLTVL.

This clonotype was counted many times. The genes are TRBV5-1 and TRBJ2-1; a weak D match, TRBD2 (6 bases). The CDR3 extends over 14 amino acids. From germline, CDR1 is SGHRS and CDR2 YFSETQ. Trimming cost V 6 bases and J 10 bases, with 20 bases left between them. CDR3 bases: TGCGCCAGCACCCCCGGGGGTTACGGAAGGGAGCAGTTCTTC. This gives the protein CASTPGGYGREQFF.

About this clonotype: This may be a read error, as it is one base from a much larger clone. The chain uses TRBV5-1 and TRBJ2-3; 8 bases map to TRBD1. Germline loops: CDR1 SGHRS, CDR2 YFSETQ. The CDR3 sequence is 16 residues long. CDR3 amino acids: CANSWLTGDFTDTQYF. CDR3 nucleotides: TGCGCCAACAGCTGGCTGACAGGGGATTTCACAGATACGCAGTATTTT.

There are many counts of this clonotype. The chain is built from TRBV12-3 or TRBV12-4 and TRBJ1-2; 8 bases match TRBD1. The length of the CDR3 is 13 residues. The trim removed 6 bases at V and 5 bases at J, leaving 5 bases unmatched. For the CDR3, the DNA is TGTGCCAGCAGCCGACAGGGGAGTTATGGCTACACCTTC. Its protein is CASSRQGSYGYTF.

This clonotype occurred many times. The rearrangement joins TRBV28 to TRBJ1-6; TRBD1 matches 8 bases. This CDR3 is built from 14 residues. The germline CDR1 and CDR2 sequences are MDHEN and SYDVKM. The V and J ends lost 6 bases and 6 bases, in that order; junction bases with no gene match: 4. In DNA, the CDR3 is TGTGCCAGCAGACAGGGGGACGGTAATTCACCCCTCCACTTT. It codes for CASRQGDGNSPLHF.

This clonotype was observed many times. CDR3 loop: CSVGQGSDTEAFF. CDR3 coding DNA: TGCAGCGTTGGACAGGGGAGTGACACTGAAGCTTTCTTT. The V and J genes are TRBV29-1 and TRBJ1-1, with 8 nucleotides matching TRBD1. V dropped 4 bases and J dropped 3; count of bases not matched to a gene: 4. Looked up from germline, CDR1 is SQVTM and CDR2 is ANQGSEA. This CDR3 is 13 amino acids long.

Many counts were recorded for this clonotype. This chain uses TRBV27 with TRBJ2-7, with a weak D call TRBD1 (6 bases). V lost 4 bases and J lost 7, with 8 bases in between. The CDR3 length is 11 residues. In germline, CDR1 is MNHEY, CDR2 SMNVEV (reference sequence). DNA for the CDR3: TGTGCCAGCAGTTACAGGGTAGAGCAGTACTTC. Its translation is CASSYRVEQYF.

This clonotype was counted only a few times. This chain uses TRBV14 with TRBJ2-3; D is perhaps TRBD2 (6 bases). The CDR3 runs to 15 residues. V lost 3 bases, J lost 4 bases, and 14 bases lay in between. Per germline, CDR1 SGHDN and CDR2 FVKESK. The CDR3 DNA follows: TGTGCCAGCAGCCAGGAGGGTACGATTGCAGATACGCAGTATTTT. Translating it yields CASSQEGTIADTQYF. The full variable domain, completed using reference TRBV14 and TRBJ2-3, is EAGVTQFPSHSVIEKGQTVTLRCDPISGHDNLYWYRRVMGKEIKFLLHFVKESKQDESGMPNNRFLAERTGGTYSTLKVQPAELEDSGVYFCASSQEGTIADTQYFGPGTRLTVL.

The CDR3 reads CASSLRPPGSNQPQHF. Here the CDR3 DNA reads TGTGCCAGCAGCTTACGCCCTCCGGGCAGCAATCAGCCCCAGCATTTT. The chain combines TRBV7-8 with TRBJ1-5, with D hard to call. Germline-derived CDR1 and CDR2 are SGHVS and FQNEAQ. This CDR3 has 16 residues. Trimming stripped 2 bases from V and 1 base from J, with 12 bases between.

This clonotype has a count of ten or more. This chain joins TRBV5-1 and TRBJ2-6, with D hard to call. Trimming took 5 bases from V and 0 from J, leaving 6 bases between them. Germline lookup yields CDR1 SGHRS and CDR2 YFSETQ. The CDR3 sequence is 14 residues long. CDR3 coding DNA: TGCGCCAGCAGTACGGGCTCTGGGGCCAACGTCCTGACTTTC. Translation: CASSTGSGANVLTF.

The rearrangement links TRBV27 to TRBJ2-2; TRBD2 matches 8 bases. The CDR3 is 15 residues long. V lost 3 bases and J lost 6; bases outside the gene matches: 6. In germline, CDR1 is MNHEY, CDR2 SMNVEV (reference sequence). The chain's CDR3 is CASSFIGRASGELFF. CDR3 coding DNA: TGTGCCAGCAGTTTTATCGGGAGGGCCTCCGGGGAGCTGTTTTTT.

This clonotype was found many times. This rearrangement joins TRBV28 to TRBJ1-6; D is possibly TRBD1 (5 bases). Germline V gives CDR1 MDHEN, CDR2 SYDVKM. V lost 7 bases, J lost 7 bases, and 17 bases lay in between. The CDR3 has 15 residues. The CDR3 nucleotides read TGTGCCAGCACCATCCCCGGGGGTTCCAATTCACCCCTCCACTTT. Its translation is CASTIPGGSNSPLHF.